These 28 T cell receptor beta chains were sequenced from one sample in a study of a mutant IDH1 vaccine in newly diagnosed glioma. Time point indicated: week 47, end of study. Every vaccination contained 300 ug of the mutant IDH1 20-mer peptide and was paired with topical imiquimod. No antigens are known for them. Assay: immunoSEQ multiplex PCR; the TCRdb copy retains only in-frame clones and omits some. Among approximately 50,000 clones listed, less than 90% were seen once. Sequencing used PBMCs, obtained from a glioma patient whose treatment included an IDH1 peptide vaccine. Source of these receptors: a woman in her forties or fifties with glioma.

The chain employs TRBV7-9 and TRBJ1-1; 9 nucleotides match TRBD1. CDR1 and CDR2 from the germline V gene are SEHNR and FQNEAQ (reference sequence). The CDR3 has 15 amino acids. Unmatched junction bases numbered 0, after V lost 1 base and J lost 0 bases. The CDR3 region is CASSLGDRVNTEAFF. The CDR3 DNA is TGTGCCAGCAGCTTAGGGGACAGGGTGAACACTGAAGCTTTCTTT.

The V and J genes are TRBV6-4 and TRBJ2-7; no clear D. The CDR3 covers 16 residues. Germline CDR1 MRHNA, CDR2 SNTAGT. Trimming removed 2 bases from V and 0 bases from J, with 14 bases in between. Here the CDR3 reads CASSDVKVLYSYEQYF. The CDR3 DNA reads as TGTGCCAGCAGTGACGTTAAAGTCTTATACTCCTACGAGCAGTACTTC.

The CDR3 reads CASSRQGVAYEQYF. The CDR3 DNA is TGTGCCAGCAGTAGGCAGGGGGTCGCCTACGAGCAGTACTTC. V and J are TRBV6-1 and TRBJ2-7; 7 positions match TRBD1. The CDR3 sequence is 14 residues long. With 5 bases clipped from V and 2 bases from J, the junction kept 6 bases outside the gene matches. CDR1 is MNHNS, CDR2 SASEGT, per germline.

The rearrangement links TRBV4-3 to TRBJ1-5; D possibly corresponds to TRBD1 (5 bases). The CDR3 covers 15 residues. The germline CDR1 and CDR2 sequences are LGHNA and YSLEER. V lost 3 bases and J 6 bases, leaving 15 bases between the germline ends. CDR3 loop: CASSHDGGLRQPQHF. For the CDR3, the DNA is TGCGCCAGCAGCCACGACGGGGGGTTGCGTCAGCCCCAGCATTTT.

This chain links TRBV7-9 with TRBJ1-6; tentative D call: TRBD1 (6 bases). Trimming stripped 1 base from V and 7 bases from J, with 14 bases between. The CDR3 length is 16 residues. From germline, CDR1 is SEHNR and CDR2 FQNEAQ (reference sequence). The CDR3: CASSLDIGQTNSPLHF. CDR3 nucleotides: TGTGCCAGCAGCTTAGACATCGGACAGACGAATTCACCCCTCCACTTT.

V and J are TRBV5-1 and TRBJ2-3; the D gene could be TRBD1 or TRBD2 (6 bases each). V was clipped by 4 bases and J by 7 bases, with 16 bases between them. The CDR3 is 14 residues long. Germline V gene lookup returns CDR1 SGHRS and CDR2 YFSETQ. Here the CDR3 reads CASSTEGGLHTQYF. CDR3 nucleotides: TGCGCCAGCAGCACGGAGGGGGGTCTCCATACGCAGTATTTT.

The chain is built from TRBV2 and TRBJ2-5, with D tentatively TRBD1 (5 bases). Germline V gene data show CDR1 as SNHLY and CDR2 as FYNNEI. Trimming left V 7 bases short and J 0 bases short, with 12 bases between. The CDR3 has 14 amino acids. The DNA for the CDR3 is TGTGCCAGCAAAGCCAGGGCCAACCAAGAGACCCAGTACTTC. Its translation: CASKARANQETQYF.

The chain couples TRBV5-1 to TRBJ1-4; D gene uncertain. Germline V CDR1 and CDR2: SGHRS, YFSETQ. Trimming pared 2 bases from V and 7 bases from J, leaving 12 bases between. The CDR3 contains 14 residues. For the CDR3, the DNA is TGCGCCAGCAGCTTTCGACAATCGGGTGAAAAACTGTTTTTT. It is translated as CASSFRQSGEKLFF.

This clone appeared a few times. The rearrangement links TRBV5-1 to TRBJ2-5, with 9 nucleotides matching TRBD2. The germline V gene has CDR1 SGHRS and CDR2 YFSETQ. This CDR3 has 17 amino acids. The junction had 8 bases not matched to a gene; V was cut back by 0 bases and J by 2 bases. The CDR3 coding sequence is TGCGCCAGCAGCTTGGAGCCTAGCGGGATCAGGCAAGAGACCCAGTACTTC. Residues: CASSLEPSGIRQETQYF.

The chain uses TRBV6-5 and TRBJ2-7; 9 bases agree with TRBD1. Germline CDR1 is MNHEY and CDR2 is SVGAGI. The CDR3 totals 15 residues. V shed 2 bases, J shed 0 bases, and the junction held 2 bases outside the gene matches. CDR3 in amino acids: CASSYGDRASYEQYF. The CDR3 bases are TGTGCCAGCAGTTACGGGGACAGGGCCTCCTACGAGCAGTACTTC.

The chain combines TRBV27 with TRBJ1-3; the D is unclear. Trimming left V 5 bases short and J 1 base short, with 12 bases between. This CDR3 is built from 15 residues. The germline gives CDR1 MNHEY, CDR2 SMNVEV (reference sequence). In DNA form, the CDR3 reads TGTGCCAGCAGTAGAGCCGGGCCATCTGGAAACACCATATATTTT. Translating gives CASSRAGPSGNTIYF.

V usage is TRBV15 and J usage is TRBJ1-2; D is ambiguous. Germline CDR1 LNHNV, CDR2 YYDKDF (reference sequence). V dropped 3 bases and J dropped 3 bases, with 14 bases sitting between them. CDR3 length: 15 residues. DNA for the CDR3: TGTGCCACCAGCAGTCCCGATCGTAGTCACTATGGCTACACCTTC. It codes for CATSSPDRSHYGYTF. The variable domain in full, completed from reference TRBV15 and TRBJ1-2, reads DAMVIQNPRYQVTQFGKPVTLSCSQTLNHNVMYWYQQKSSQAPKLLFHYYDKDFNNEADTPDNFQSRRPNTSFCFLDIRSPGLGDTAMYLCATSSPDRSHYGYTFGSGTRLTVV.

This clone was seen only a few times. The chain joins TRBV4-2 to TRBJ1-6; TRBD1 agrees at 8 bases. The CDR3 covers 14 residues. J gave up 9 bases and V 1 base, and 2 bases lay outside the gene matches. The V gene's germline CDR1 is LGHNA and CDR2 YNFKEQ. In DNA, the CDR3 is TGTGCCAGCAGCCAAGGAGGACAGGGTTCACCCCTCCACTTT. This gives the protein CASSQGGQGSPLHF.

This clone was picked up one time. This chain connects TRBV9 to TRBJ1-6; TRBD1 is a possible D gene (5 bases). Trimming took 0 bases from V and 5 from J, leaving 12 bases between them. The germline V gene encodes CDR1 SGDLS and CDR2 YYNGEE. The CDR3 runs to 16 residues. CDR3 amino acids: CASSVGGGANNSPLHF. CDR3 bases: TGTGCCAGCAGCGTAGGTGGTGGGGCTAATAATTCACCCCTCCACTTT.

The CDR3 protein is CACPPRGAHNSPLHF. The CDR3, as DNA: TGTGCCTGCCCCCCCCGAGGGGCGCATAATTCACCCCTCCACTTT. This chain joins TRBV30 and TRBJ1-6; the D gene is possibly TRBD1 (5 bases). This CDR3 is built from 15 residues. In germline, CDR1 is GTSNPN, CDR2 SVGIG (reference sequence). V lost 6 bases and J lost 5, with 17 bases in between.

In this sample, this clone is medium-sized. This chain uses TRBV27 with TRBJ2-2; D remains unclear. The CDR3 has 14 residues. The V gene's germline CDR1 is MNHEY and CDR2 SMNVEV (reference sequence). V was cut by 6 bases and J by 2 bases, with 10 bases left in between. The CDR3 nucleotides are TGTGCCAGCAGCTTGTTTTCAAACACCGGGGAGCTGTTTTTT. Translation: CASSLFSNTGELFF.

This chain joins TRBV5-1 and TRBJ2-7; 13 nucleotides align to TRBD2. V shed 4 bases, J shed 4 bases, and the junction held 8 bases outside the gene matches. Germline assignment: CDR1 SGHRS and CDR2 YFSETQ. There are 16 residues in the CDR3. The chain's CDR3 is CASSPGLAGTTYEQYF. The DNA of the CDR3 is TGCGCCAGCAGCCCGGGACTAGCGGGGACTACGTACGAGCAGTACTTC. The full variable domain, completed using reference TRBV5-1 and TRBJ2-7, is KAGVTQTPRYLIKTRGQQVTLSCSPISGHRSVSWYQQTPGQGLQFLFEYFSETQRNKGNFPGRFSGRQFSNSRSEMNVSTLELGDSALYLCASSPGLAGTTYEQYFGPGTRLTVT.

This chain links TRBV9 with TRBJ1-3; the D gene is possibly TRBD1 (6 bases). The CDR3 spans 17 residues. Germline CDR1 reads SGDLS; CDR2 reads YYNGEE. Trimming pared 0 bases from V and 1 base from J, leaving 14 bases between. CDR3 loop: CASSVVEGGGSGNTIYF. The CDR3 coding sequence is TGTGCCAGCAGCGTAGTCGAAGGGGGGGGTTCTGGAAACACCATATATTTT.

The DNA for the CDR3 is TGCGCCAGCAGCTTGAATGGTCGGGCCGGACAGAAGTTCTTC. This sequence encodes CASSLNGRAGQKFF. The chain is built from TRBV5-1 and TRBJ2-1; tentatively, D is TRBD1 (6 bases). The V gene's germline CDR1 is SGHRS and CDR2 YFSETQ. CDR3 size: 14 residues. V was shortened by 1 base and J by 14 bases, with 19 bases between the two germline ends.

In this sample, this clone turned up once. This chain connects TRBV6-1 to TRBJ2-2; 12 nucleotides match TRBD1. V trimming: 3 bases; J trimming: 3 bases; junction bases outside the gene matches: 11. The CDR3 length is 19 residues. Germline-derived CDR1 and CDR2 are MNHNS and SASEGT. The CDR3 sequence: CASSDKITGTGGYTGELFF. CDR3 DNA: TGTGCCAGCAGTGATAAAATAACCGGGACAGGGGGCTACACCGGGGAGCTGTTTTTT.

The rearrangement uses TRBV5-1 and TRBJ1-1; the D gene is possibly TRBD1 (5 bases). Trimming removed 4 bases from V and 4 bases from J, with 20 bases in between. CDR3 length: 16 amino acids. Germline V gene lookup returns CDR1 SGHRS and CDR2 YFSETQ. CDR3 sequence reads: CASSPIGRGRSTEAFF. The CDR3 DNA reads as TGCGCCAGCAGCCCGATAGGTCGGGGGAGGAGCACTGAAGCTTTCTTT.

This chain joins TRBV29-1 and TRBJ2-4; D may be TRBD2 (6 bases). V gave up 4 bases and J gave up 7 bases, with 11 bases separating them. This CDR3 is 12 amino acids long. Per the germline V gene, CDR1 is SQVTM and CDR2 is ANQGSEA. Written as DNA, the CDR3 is TGCAGCGTTGGAGGCGGGGTCAACATTCAGTACTTC. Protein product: CSVGGGVNIQYF.

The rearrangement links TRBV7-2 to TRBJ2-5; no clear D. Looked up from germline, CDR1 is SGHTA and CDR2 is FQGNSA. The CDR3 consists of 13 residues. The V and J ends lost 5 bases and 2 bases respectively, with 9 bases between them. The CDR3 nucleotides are TGTGCCAGCAGCACAGACCCACAAGAGACCCAGTACTTC. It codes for CASSTDPQETQYF. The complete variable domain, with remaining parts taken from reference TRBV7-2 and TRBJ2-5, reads GAGVSQSPSNKVTEKGKDVELRCDPISGHTALYWYRQSLGQGLEFLIYFQGNSAPDKSGLPSDRFSAERTGGSVSTLTIQRTQQEDSAVYLCASSTDPQETQYFGPGTRLLVL.

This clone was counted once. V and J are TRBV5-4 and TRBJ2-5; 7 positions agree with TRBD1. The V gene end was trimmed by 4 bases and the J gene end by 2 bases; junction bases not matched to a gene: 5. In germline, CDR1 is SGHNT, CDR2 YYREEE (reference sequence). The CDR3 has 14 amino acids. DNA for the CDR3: TGTGCCAGCAGCCCCCTGGGACAGCAAGAGACCCAGTACTTC. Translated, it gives CASSPLGQQETQYF.

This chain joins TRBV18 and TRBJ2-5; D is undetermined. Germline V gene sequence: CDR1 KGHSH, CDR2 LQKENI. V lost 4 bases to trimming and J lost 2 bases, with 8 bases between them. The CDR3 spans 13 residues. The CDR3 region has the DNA TGTGCCAGCTCACTTCGAATGCAAGAGACCCAGTACTTC. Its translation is CASSLRMQETQYF.

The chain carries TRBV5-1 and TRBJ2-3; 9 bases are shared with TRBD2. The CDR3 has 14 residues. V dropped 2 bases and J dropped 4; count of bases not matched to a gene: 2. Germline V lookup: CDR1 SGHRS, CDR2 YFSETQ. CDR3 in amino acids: CASSLGTSSDTQYF. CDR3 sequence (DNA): TGCGCCAGCAGCTTAGGGACTAGCTCAGATACGCAGTATTTT.

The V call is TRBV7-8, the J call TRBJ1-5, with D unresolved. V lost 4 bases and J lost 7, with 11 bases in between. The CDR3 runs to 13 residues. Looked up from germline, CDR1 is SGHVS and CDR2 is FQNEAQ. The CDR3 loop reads CASSSDDGQPQHF. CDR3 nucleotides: TGTGCCAGCAGCTCGGATGACGGGCAGCCCCAGCATTTT.

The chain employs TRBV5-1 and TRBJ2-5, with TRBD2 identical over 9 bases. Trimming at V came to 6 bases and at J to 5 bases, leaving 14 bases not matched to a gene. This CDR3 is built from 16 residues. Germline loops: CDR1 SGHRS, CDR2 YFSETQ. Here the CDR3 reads CASNLWGGGVMETQYF. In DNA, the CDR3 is TGCGCCAGCAATCTTTGGGGCGGGGGGGTCATGGAGACCCAGTACTTC.